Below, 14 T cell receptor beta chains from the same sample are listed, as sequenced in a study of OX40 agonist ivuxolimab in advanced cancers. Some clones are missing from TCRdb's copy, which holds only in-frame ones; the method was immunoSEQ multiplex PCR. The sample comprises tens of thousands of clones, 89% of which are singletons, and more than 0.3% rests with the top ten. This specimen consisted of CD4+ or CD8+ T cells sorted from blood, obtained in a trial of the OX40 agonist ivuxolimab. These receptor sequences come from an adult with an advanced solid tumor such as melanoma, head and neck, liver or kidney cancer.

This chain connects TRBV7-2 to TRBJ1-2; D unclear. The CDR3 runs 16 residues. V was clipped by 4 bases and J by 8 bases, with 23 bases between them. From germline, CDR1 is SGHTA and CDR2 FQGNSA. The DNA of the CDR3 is TGTGCCAGCAGCTCCCGCCCCGGTCTCTCAGGAGGAGGCTACACCTTC. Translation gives CASSSRPGLSGGGYTF.

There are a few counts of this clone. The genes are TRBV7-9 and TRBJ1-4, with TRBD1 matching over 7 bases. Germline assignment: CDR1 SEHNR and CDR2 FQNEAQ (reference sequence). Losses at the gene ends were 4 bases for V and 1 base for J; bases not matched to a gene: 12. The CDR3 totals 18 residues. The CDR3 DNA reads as TGTGCCAGCAGCTGGGGTTGGACGGGACAGAAAACTAATGAAAAACTGTTTTTT. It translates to CASSWGWTGQKTNEKLFF.

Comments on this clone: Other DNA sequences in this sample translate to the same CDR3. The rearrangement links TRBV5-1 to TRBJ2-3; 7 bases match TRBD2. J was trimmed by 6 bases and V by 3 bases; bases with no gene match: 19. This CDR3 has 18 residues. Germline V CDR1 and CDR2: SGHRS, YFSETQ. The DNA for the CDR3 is TGCGCCAGCAGCTCTCTTGCGGCTAGCGGAAAATTCACGGATACGCAGTATTTT. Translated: CASSSLAASGKFTDTQYF.

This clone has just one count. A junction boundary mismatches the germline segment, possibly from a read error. The DNA of the CDR3 is TGTGCCAGCAGCTACTTCGCCTCCGATGGCTACACCTTC. As protein: CASSYFASDGYTF. This rearrangement joins TRBV6-5 to TRBJ1-2, with D hard to call. Germline lookup yields CDR1 MNHEY and CDR2 SVGAGI. CDR3 length: 13 amino acids.

The CDR3 region is CASSVQATHEQYF. The CDR3 nucleotides read TGTGCCAGTAGTGTTCAGGCGACCCACGAGCAGTACTTC. The V gene is TRBV19, the J gene TRBJ2-7; D not certain. CDR3 length equals 13 residues. Germline CDR1 LNHDA, CDR2 SQIVND (reference sequence). The ends were cut back, 5 bases at V and 5 bases at J, with 13 bases in the middle.

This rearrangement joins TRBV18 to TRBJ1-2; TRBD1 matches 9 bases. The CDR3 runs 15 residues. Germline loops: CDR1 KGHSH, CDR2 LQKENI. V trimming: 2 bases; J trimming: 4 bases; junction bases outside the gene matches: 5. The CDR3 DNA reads TGTGCCAGCTCACCAGAGGGGACAGGGTCCTATGGCTACACCTTC. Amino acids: CASSPEGTGSYGYTF. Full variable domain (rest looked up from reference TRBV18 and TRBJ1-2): NAGVMQNPRHLVRRRGQEARLRCSPMKGHSHVYWYRQLPEEGLKFMVYLQKENIIDESGMPKERFSAEFPKEGPSILRIQQVVRGDSAAYFCASSPEGTGSYGYTFGSGTRLTVV.

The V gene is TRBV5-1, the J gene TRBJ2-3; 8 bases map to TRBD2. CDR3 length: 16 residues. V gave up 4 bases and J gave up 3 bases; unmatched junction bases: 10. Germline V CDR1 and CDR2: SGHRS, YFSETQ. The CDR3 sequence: CASSPWAGGGTDTQYF. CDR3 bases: TGCGCCAGCAGCCCTTGGGCGGGAGGAGGTACAGATACGCAGTATTTT.

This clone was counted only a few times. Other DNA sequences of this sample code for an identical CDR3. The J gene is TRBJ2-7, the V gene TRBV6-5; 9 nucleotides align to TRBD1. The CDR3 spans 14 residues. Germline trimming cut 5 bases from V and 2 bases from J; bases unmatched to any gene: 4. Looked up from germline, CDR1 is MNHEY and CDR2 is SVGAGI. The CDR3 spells CASSPGTGPYEQYF. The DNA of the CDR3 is TGTGCCAGCAGTCCCGGGACAGGGCCCTACGAGCAGTACTTC.

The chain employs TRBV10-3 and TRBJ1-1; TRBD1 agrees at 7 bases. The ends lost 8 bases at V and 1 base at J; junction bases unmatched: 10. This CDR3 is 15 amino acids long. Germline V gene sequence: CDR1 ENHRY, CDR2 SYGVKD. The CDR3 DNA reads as TGTGCCATCGGACGGGACAGCGGACCGAACACTGAAGCTTTCTTT. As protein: CAIGRDSGPNTEAFF.

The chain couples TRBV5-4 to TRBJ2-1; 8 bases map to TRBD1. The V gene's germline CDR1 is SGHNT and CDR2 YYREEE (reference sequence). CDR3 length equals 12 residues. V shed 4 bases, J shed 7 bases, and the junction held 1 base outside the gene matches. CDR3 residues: CASSRTGNEQFF. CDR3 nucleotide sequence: TGTGCCAGCAGCCGGACAGGGAATGAGCAGTTCTTC.

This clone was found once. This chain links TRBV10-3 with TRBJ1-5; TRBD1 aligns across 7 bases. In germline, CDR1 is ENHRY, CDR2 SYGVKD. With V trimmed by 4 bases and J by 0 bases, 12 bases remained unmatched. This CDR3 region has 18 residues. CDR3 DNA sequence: TGTGCCATCAGTGGACAGGGTCCGCTAGGTTTTAGCAATCAGCCCCAGCATTTT. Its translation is CAISGQGPLGFSNQPQHF.

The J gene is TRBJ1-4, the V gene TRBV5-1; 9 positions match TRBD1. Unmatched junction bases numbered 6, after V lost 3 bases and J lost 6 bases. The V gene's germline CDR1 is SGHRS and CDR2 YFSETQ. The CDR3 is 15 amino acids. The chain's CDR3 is CASSSQGQGDEKLFF. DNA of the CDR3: TGCGCCAGCAGCTCCCAGGGACAGGGCGATGAAAAACTGTTTTTT.

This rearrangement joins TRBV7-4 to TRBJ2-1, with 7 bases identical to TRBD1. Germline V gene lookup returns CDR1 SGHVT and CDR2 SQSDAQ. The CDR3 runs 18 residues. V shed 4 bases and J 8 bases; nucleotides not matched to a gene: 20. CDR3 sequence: CASSSLRPDRVDGDEQFF. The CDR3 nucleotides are TGTGCCAGCAGCTCCCTGCGGCCCGACAGGGTGGATGGAGATGAGCAGTTCTTC.

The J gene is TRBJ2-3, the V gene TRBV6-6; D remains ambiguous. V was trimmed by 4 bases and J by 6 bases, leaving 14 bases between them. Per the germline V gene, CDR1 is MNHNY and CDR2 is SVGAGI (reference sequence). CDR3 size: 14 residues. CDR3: CASSSGHRTDTQYF. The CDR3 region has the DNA TGTGCCAGCAGTTCGGGTCATCGGACGGATACGCAGTATTTT.